The present TCR beta chain was sequenced within a study of blood T cells in healthy people across ages. On this clonotype itself: One junction end does not reproduce the germline sequence, and a read error may be involved.

Each donor had 9 to 10 milliliters of peripheral blood drawn. The CDR3 is 15 residues long. Per the germline V gene, CDR1 is SGHRS and CDR2 is YFSETQ. It was with a sample-barcoded 5' primer and a J-beta primer mix that a second PCR of about 6 to 12 cycles was run. A tag from a template-switch adaptor with 12 random nucleotides marked each cDNA molecule. Every individual sample yielded 2.5 million or more paired-end reads (each containing CDR3). TCRdb ran MiXCR on the 5' RACE reads and lists one entry per CDR3 protein. The sample has some 760,000 distinct CDR3 sequences; around 25% are singletons. The sample was also linked to a second study, of T cells of mothers and their children.

The receptor was derived from a boy aged 5-17 years in good health. The rearrangement links TRBV5-1 to TRBJ2-7, with D perhaps TRBD1 or TRBD2 (5 bases each). The sample taken for sequencing was blood. In DNA, the CDR3 is TGCGCCAGCAGCTTGGGTGGGGGAAGCTCCTGCGAGCAGTACTTC. Its protein product is CASSLGGGSSCEQYF.